The 17 T cell receptor beta chains given below trace back to one sample, sequenced in a study of metastatic and nonmetastatic thyroid tumors (TCRdb year 2020). Library prep was done by PCR. Instrument used: Illumina HiSeq 4000. TCRdb cleaned the public reads at Q25 with fastp, built clones with MiXCR and kept in-frame beta chains. This sample gives roughly 9,900 clones in total; under 30% of them show up just once. The top ten clonotypes cover roughly 10% of the sample. No treatment had been received by any patient before thyroid surgery. Sequencing was performed on tumor tissue. These receptors all come from a male donor with papillary thyroid cancer or a benign thyroid nodule (not recorded which). Some clones in this sample may be carry-over from other donors' samples.

This clone is deemed medium-sized (0.01 to 0.1%). The gene calls are TRBV7-9 and TRBJ1-1; D is possibly TRBD1 (5 bases). Germline CDR1 and CDR2: SEHNR and FQNEAQ (reference sequence). This CDR3 is 12 amino acids long. The ends were cut back, 4 bases at V and 8 bases at J, with 11 bases in the middle. CDR3 nucleotide sequence: TGTGCCAGCAGCTGGGGGGGAAGAGAAGCTTTCTTT. This translates into CASSWGGREAFF.

The chain employs TRBV28 and TRBJ1-4; D is perhaps TRBD1 (6 bases). Per germline, CDR1 MDHEN and CDR2 SYDVKM. This CDR3 has 13 residues. Trimming removed 4 bases at V and 8 bases at J, with 11 bases between. The CDR3 region has the DNA TGTGCCAGCAGTTCCGGGACACGCGAAAAACTGTTTTTT. Its translation: CASSSGTREKLFF.

The chain combines TRBV5-1 with TRBJ1-3, with TRBD1 identical over 7 bases. CDR3 length: 16 amino acids. With V trimmed by 2 bases and J by 0 bases, 5 bases remained unmatched. Germline loops: CDR1 SGHRS, CDR2 YFSETQ. The CDR3 DNA is TGCGCCAGCAGCTTACAGGGGATAGACTCTGGAAACACCATATATTTT. Translating it yields CASSLQGIDSGNTIYF. The variable domain in full, completed from reference TRBV5-1 and TRBJ1-3, reads KAGVTQTPRYLIKTRGQQVTLSCSPISGHRSVSWYQQTPGQGLQFLFEYFSETQRNKGNFPGRFSGRQFSNSRSEMNVSTLELGDSALYLCASSLQGIDSGNTIYFGEGSWLTVV.

This chain uses TRBV5-1 with TRBJ2-7; possibly TRBD1 for D (6 bases). Trimming took 0 bases from V and 3 from J, leaving 16 bases between them. In germline, CDR1 is SGHRS, CDR2 YFSETQ. The CDR3 is 16 amino acids. CDR3 bases: TGCGCCAGCAGCTTGGCCCCGGACAGACCAGTCTACGAGCAGTACTTC. It codes for CASSLAPDRPVYEQYF. Supplemented by reference TRBV5-1 and TRBJ2-7, the full variable domain reads KAGVTQTPRYLIKTRGQQVTLSCSPISGHRSVSWYQQTPGQGLQFLFEYFSETQRNKGNFPGRFSGRQFSNSRSEMNVSTLELGDSALYLCASSLAPDRPVYEQYFGPGTRLTVT.

This clone was observed a handful of times. The chain joins TRBV6-2 or TRBV6-3 to TRBJ1-5, with D perhaps matching TRBD1 (6 bases). V lost 6 bases and J 0 bases, leaving 9 bases between the germline ends. This CDR3 has 14 residues. Germline CDR1 and CDR2: MNHEY and SVGEGT. The CDR3: CASRGHYSNQPQHF. The CDR3 DNA reads TGTGCCAGCAGGGGACACTATAGCAATCAGCCCCAGCATTTT.

Written as DNA, the CDR3 is TGCGCCAGCACCAGGGGATTTGACACTGAAGCTTTCTTT. The encoded protein is CASTRGFDTEAFF. The chain recombines TRBV5-1 with TRBJ1-1, with a weak D call TRBD1 (6 bases). CDR1 is SGHRS, CDR2 YFSETQ, per germline. The ends were cut back, 6 bases at V and 3 bases at J, with 12 bases in the middle. The CDR3 extends over 13 amino acids.

In its sample, this clone is medium-sized. The J gene is TRBJ1-1, the V gene TRBV6-1, with 10 bases matching TRBD1. With V trimmed by 7 bases and J by 7 bases, 3 bases remained unmatched. The CDR3 has 12 residues. Per germline, CDR1 MNHNS and CDR2 SASEGT. The CDR3 region has the DNA TGTGCCAGCAAGGACAGGGGGGATGAAGCTTTCTTT. Protein sequence: CASKDRGDEAFF.

This clone is judged medium-sized. The genes are TRBV20-1 and TRBJ1-2; D gene unclear. CDR3 length equals 14 residues. Germline CDR1 DFQATT, CDR2 SNEGSKA (reference sequence). Trimming took 0 bases from V and 4 from J, leaving 12 bases between them. The CDR3 DNA sequence: TGCAGTGCTAGAGAACATAAAGTGTCCTATGGCTACACCTTC. As protein: CSAREHKVSYGYTF.

This clone has a handful of counts. The chain is built from TRBV25-1 and TRBJ2-2; D is unresolved. This CDR3 comprises 14 residues. The V end was cut by 1 base, the J end by 8 bases, with 11 bases between. Germline V CDR1 and CDR2: MGHDK, SYGVNS. CDR3 bases: TGTGCCAGCAGTGAATGGGAAAGTCAGGGGGAGCTGTTTTTT. This translates into CASSEWESQGELFF.

This clone is judged medium-sized. This chain's CDR3 is CASSMGQGGETQYF. CDR3 coding DNA: TGTGCCAGTAGTATGGGACAAGGTGGGGAGACCCAGTACTTC. This chain uses TRBV19 with TRBJ2-5, with a possible D match to TRBD1 (6 bases). Looked up from germline, CDR1 is LNHDA and CDR2 is SQIVND (reference sequence). The germline V and J ends were trimmed by 3 bases and 5 bases, with 13 bases remaining between them. The CDR3 covers 14 residues.

In this sample, this clone is medium-sized. V is TRBV2 and J is TRBJ1-2, with 8 bases lining up with TRBD1. V was clipped by 6 bases and J by 5 bases; unmatched bases: 8. CDR3 length: 14 residues. Germline V gives CDR1 SNHLY, CDR2 FYNNEI. For the CDR3, the DNA is TGTGCCAGCAGCGTTCGACAGGGGCGGTATGGCTACACCTTC. This encodes CASSVRQGRYGYTF.

The chain joins TRBV2 to TRBJ2-1; tentatively, D is TRBD2 (6 bases). Germline V gene data show CDR1 as SNHLY and CDR2 as FYNNEI. Trimming left V 7 bases short and J 3 bases short, with 13 bases between. The CDR3 consists of 14 residues. The CDR3 loop reads CASIYGGSYNEQFF. CDR3 DNA sequence: TGTGCCAGCATTTACGGGGGAAGCTACAATGAGCAGTTCTTC.

Written as DNA, the CDR3 is TGTGCCAGCAGCGCCGAGGGACACTATTTAACTGAAGCTTTCTTT. Translating it yields CASSAEGHYLTEAFF. This rearrangement joins TRBV9 to TRBJ1-1, with a possible D match to TRBD1 (6 bases). Germline V lookup: CDR1 SGDLS, CDR2 YYNGEE. Trimming took 3 bases from V and 5 from J, leaving 17 bases between them. CDR3 length equals 15 residues.

As regards this clone: It may be a read error: a sequence one base away is much more abundant. The genes are TRBV12-5 and TRBJ2-1; no firm D call. Germline V CDR1 and CDR2: LGHNT, FRNRAP. The ends were cut back, 6 bases at V and 4 bases at J, with 16 bases in the middle. The CDR3 spans 15 residues. The CDR3 nucleotides read TGTGCTAGTGGCCGATATAGAGACCCTTACAATGAGCAGTTCTTC. Translating gives CASGRYRDPYNEQFF.

This clone was detected ten times or more. The sample contains more than one DNA sequence encoding this CDR3. The V call is TRBV5-1, the J call TRBJ2-1; no firm D call. The V and J ends lost 5 bases and 6 bases respectively, with 9 bases between them. The CDR3 loop spans 12 amino acids. The germline V gene has CDR1 SGHRS and CDR2 YFSETQ. DNA of the CDR3: TGCGCCAGCAGTTTGAATGGCAATGAGCAGTTCTTC. Its translation is CASSLNGNEQFF.

The genes are TRBV20-1 and TRBJ2-7; 7 bases agree with TRBD2. This CDR3 is 14 amino acids long. Germline V gives CDR1 DFQATT, CDR2 SNEGSKA (reference sequence). Trimming removed 3 bases from V and 3 bases from J; junction bases left unmatched: 8. The CDR3 nucleotides are TGCAGTGCTAGGAAGCGGGGAGGAGGCTACGAGCAGTACGTC. It encodes CSARKRGGGYEQYV.

This clone was seen only a few times. The chain couples TRBV27 to TRBJ2-7; D uncertain. From germline, CDR1 is MNHEY and CDR2 SMNVEV (reference sequence). Trimming removed 5 bases at V and 7 bases at J, with 18 bases between. The CDR3 runs 14 residues. CDR3 DNA: TGTGCCAGCAGTCCCCGACCAGAGACGGGTGAGCAGTACTTC. It is translated as CASSPRPETGEQYF.